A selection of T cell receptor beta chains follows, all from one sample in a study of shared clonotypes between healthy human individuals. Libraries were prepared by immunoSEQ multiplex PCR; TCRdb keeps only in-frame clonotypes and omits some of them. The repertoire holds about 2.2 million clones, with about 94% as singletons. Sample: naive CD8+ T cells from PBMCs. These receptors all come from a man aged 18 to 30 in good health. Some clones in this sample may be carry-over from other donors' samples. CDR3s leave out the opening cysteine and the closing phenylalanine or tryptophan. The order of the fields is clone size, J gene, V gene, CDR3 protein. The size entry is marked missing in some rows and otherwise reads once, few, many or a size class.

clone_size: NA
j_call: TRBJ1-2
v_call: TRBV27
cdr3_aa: ASSLNPLVYGYT

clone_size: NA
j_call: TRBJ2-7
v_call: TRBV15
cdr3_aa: ATSRGLAGGTREQY

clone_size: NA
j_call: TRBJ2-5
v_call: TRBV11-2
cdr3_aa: ASSVGPTGAQETQY

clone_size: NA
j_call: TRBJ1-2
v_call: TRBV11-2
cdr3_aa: ASSWTGGTYGYT

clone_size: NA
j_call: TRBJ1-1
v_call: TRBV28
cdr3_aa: ASSASGTGPEAF

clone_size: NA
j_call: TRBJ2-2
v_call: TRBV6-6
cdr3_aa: ASTSPRELF

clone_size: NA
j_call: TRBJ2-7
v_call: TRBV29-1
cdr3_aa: SVADGYEQY

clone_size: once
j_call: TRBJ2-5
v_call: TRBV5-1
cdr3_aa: ASSLGQQETQY

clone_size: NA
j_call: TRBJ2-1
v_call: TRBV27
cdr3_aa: ASSLSRARVVDEQF

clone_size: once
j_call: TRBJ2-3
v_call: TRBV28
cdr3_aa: ASSPTGTPTTDTQY

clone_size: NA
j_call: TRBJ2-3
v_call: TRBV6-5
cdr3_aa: ASSPQFRTDTQY

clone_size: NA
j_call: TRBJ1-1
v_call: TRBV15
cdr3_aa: ATSRDHQPSGGTEAF

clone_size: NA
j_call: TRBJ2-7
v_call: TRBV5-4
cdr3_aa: ASSLGTYEQY

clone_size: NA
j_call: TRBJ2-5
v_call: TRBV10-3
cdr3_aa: AISGTGLAGVGETQY

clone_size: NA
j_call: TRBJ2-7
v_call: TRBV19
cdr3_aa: ASGPGQGSYEQY

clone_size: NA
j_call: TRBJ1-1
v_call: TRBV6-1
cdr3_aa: ASRERVATEAF

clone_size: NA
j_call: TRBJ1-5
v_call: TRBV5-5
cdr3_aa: ASSLGQSNQPQH

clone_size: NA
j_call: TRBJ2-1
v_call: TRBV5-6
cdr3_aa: ASSLVGHLIRGEQF

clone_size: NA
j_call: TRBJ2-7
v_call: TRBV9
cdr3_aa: ASSVAWDPRRGEQY

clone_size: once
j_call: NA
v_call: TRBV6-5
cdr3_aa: ASSYSSWRAAYEQY

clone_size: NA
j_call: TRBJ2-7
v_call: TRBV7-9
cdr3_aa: ASSLTDRVNEQY

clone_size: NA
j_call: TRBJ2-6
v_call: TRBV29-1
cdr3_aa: SVIPNFRGIAGANVLT

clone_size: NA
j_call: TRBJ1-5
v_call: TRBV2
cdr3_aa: ASSEWGPRGSNQPQH

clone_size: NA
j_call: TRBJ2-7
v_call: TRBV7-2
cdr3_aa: ASSPGTLDEQY

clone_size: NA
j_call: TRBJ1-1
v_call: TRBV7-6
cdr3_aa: ASSSAAGVTTEAF

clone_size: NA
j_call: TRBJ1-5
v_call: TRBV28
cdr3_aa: ASRLNLNQPQH

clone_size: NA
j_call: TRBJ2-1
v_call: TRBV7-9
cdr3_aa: ASRTQGPTDEQF

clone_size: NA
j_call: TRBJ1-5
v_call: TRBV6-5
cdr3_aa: ASRQGESNQPQH

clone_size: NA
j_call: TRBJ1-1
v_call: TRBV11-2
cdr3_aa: ASSLVNTGHRTEAF

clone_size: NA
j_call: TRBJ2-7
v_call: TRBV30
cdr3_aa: AWSVSSGYEQY

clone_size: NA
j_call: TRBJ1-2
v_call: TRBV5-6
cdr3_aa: ASSDSTDSGYT

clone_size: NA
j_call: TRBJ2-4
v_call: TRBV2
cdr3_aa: ASSEARGLAGGKNIQY

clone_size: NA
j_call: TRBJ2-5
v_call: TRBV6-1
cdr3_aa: ASRGQGRETQY

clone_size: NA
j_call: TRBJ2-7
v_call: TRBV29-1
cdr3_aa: SVRSGRGYEQY

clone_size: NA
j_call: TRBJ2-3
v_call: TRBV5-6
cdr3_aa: ASSGGQATDTQY

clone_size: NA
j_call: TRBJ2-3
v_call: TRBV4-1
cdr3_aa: ASSQDMRGSSTDTQY

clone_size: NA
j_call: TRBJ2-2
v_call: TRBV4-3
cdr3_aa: ASSQDPFKTNTGELF

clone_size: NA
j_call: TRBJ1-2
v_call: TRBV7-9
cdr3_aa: ASSDRDRDPKYGYT

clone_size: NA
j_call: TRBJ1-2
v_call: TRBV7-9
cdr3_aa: ASSPLQGLSYGYT

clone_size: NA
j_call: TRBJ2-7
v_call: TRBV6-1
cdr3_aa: ASIGTSGPYEQY

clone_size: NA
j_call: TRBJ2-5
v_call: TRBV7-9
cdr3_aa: ASSYLRGLLQETQY

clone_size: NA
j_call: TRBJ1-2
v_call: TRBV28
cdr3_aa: ASSFDSSYGYT

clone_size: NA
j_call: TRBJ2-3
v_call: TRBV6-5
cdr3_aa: ASSYGGTDTQY

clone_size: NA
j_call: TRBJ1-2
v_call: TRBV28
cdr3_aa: ASSFLLRTVGHGYT

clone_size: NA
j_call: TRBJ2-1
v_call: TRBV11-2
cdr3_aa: ASSPSGSKNEQF

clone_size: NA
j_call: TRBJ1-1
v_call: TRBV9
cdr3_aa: ASSLRDQPVNTEAF

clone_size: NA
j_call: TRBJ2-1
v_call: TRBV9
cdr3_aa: ASSVVAGMGDEQF

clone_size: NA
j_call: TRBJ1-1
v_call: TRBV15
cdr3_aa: ATSRVFYTEAF

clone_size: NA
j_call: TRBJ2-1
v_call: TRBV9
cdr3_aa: ASSGGQGAGYNEQF

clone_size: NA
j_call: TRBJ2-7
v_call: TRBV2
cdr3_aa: ASSEVSLAEAYEQY

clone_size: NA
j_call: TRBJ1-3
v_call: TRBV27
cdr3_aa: ASSFVSGNTIY

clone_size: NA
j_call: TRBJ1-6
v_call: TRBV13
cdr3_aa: ASSLAQGSSSYNSPLH

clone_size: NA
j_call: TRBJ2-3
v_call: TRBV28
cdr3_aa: ASSPPGGVGGDTQY

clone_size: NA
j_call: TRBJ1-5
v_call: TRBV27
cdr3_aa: ASSLSVGSNQPQH

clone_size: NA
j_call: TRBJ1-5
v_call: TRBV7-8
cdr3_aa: ASTPRADLIGVNQPQH

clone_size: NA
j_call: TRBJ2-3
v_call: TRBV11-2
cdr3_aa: ASSFSGRAVDTQY

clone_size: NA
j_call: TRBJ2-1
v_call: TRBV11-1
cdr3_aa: ASSSLPGQPYNEQF

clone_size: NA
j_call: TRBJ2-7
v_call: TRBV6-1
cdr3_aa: ASSTYQFSSYEQY

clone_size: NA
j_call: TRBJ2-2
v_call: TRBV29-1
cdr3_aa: SVAGANTGELF